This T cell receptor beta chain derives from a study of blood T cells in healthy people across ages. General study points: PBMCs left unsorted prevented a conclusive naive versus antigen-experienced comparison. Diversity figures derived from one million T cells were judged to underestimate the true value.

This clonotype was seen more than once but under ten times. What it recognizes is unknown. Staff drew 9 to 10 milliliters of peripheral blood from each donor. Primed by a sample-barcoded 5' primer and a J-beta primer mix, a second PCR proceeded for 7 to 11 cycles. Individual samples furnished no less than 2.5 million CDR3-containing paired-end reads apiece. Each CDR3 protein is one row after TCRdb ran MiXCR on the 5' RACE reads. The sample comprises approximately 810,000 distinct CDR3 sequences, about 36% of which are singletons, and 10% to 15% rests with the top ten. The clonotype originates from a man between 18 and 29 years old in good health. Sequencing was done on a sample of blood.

In DNA form, the CDR3 reads TGCGCCAGCAGCCCGGGACTAGCCGGAGGATATGAGCAGTTCTTC. Its protein is CASSPGLAGGYEQFF. The chain joins TRBV5-1 to TRBJ2-1; 9 nucleotides match TRBD2. The junction had 10 bases not matched to a gene; V was cut back by 4 bases and J by 8 bases. CDR3 size: 15 residues. Germline V CDR1 and CDR2: SGHRS, YFSETQ.